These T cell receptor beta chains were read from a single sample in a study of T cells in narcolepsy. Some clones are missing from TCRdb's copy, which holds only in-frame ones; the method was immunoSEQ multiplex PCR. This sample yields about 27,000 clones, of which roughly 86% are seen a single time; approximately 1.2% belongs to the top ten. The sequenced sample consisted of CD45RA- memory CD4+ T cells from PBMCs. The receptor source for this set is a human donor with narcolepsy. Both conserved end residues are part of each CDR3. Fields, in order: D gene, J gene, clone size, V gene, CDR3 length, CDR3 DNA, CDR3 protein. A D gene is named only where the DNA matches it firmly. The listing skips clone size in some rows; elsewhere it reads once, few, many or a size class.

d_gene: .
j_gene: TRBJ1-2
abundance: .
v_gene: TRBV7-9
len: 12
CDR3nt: TGTGCCAGCAGCCCCCCAGGGCCGGGCTACACCTTC
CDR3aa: CASSPPGPGYTF

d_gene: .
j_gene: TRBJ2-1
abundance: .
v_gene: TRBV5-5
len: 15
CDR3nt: TGTGCCAGCAGCTCCCGGGGCAGGGATTACAATGAGCAGTTCTTC
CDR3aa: CASSSRGRDYNEQFF

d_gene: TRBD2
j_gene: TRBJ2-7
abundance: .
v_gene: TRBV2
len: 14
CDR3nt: TGTGCCAGCAGAGGACTAGTAATGACCTACGAGCAGTACTTC
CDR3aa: CASRGLVMTYEQYF

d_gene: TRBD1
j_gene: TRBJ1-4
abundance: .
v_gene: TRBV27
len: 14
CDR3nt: TGTGCCAGCAGTGGACAGGCAACTAATGAAAAACTGTTTTTT
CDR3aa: CASSGQATNEKLFF

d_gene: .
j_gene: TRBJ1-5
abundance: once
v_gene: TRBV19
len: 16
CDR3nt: TGTGCCAGTAGCCTTGCAGGGGTGCAGTACAATCAGCCCCAGCATTTT
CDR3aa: CASSLAGVQYNQPQHF

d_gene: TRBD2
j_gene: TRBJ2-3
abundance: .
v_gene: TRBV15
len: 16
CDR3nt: TGTGCCACCAGCACGCGGACTAGCGGTTCCGCAGATACGCAGTATTTT
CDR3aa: CATSTRTSGSADTQYF

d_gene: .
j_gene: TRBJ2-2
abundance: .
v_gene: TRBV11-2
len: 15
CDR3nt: TGTGCCAGCAGCTACAGGGTTACGAACACCGGGGAGCTGTTTTTT
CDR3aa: CASSYRVTNTGELFF

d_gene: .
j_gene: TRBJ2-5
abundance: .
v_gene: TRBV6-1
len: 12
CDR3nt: TGTGCCACCGGACGCGTCCAAGAGACCCAGTACTTC
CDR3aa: CATGRVQETQYF

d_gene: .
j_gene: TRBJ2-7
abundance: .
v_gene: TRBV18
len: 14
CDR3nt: TGTGCCAGCCCCGGCACGGACGGAACTTACGAGCAGTACTTC
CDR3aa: CASPGTDGTYEQYF

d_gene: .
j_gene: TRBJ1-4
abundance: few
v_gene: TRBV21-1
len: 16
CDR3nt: .
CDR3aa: CASSFGLGTGHEKLFF